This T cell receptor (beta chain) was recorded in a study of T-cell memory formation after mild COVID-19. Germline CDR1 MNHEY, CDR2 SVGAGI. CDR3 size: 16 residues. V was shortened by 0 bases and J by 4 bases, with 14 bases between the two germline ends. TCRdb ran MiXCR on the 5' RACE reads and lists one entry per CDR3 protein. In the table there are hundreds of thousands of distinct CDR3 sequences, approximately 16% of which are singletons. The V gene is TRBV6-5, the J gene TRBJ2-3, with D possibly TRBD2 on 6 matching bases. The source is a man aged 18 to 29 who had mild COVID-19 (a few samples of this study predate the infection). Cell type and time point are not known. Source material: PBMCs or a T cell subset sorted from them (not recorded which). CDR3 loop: CASSYSAGGSSDTQYF. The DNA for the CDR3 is TGTGCCAGCAGTTACTCGGCCGGGGGATCATCAGATACGCAGTATTTT.